Below, 21 T cell receptor beta chains from the same sample are listed, as sequenced in a study of T cells in Graves' hyperthyroidism and ophthalmopathy. RNA transcripts served as the template for amplifying TCR beta CDR3 regions. Carried out on the TCR CDR3, a first-round RT-PCR used the HTBI primer set. TCRdb reanalysed the multiplex PCR reads using MiXCR and keeps one entry per CDR3 protein. The data show roughly 500,000 distinct CDR3 sequences, about 20% seen once. The sequenced material came from blood. The receptors come from a woman between 65 and 79 years old with Graves' ophthalmopathy.

The chain joins TRBV19 to TRBJ1-1; TRBD1 is a possible D gene (5 bases). Germline V lookup: CDR1 LNHDA, CDR2 SQIVND (reference sequence). With 1 base removed from V and 0 bases from J, the gap between germline ends came to 12 bases. The CDR3 is 16 amino acids. The CDR3 coding sequence is TGTGCCAGTAGTATAGGGCGGGGCCTCATGAACACTGAAGCTTTCTTT. Its translation is CASSIGRGLMNTEAFF.

CDR3 DNA: TGCGCCAGCAGCCAAGGACCAGGGATATTTCTAACAGATACGCAGTATTTT. It codes for CASSQGPGIFLTDTQYF. The chain employs TRBV4-3 and TRBJ2-3, with a weak D call TRBD1 (5 bases). The CDR3 is made up of 17 amino acids. The germline gives CDR1 LGHNA, CDR2 YSLEER. Trimming shortened V by 1 base and J by 3 bases, and 17 bases separated the two germline ends.

The gene calls are TRBV9 and TRBJ2-2; 8 positions match TRBD2. Trimming at V came to 1 base and at J to 7 bases, leaving 12 bases not matched to a gene. This CDR3 is built from 17 residues. Germline loops: CDR1 SGDLS, CDR2 YYNGEE. CDR3 in amino acids: CASSVSSTGGPVGELFF. The DNA of the CDR3 is TGTGCCAGCAGCGTATCTTCGACGGGAGGGCCGGTCGGGGAGCTGTTTTTT.

The chain employs TRBV10-1 and TRBJ2-1, with TRBD2 matching 8 bases. Unmatched junction bases numbered 11, after V lost 6 bases and J lost 7 bases. The CDR3 runs 15 residues. Germline values: CDR1 WNHNN, CDR2 SYGVQD (reference sequence). The CDR3 sequence is CASSDYSGKINEQFF. The DNA for the CDR3 is TGCGCCAGCAGCGACTATAGCGGGAAAATAAATGAGCAGTTCTTC.

This clonotype was seen just once. This may stem from a read error, because a much larger clone lies one nucleotide away. CDR3 amino acids: CASRKTGGDTEAFF. CDR3 coding DNA: TGCGCCAGCAGGAAAACAGGGGGGGACACTGAAGCTTTCTTT. This sequence joins TRBV7-9 and TRBJ1-1, with 8 bases fitting TRBD1. This CDR3 comprises 14 residues. Germline V CDR1 and CDR2: SEHNR, FQNEAQ (reference sequence).

This clonotype was seen a handful of times. CDR3 nucleotides: TGTGCCACCAGACAGGGTGTGGACAATCAGCCCCAGCATTTT. Protein sequence: CATRQGVDNQPQHF. The chain has TRBV10-3 and TRBJ1-5; 7 bases are a match to TRBD1. The CDR3 length is 14 residues. Germline V gene lookup returns CDR1 ENHRY and CDR2 SYGVKD. V was clipped by 10 bases and J by 3 bases; unmatched bases: 9.

This sequence joins TRBV10-1 and TRBJ2-3; no clear D. The CDR3 spans 14 residues. CDR1 and CDR2 (germline): WNHNN, SYGVQD (reference sequence). Trimming removed 3 bases at V and 2 bases at J, with 9 bases between. CDR3 sequence reads: CASSDQGFTDTQYF. In nucleotides, the CDR3 is TGCGCCAGCAGTGATCAAGGGTTCACAGATACGCAGTATTTT.

This clonotype has more than one count but fewer than ten. The chain has TRBV7-2 and TRBJ1-2; D gene uncertain. V dropped 5 bases and J dropped 7 bases, with 14 bases sitting between them. CDR3 length: 13 amino acids. Germline CDR1 and CDR2: SGHTA and FQGNSA. The CDR3 DNA reads TGTGCCAGCAGCGCGACGGAGGGTGTTGGCTACACCTTC. Protein sequence: CASSATEGVGYTF.

This clonotype was counted a single time. The CDR3, as DNA: TGCAGTGCTAGAGATATTGGGGGGACGGCTGAAGCTTTCTTT. The encoded protein is CSARDIGGTAEAFF. V and J are TRBV20-1 and TRBJ1-1, with D perhaps matching TRBD1 (5 bases). Germline V gives CDR1 DFQATT, CDR2 SNEGSKA (reference sequence). The V gene lost 0 bases and the J gene lost 6 bases, with 14 bases spanning the gap. The CDR3 has 14 amino acids.

This clonotype was recorded many times. The rearrangement joins TRBV7-2 to TRBJ1-1; D is uncertain. Trimming stripped 1 base from V and 4 bases from J, with 10 bases between. This CDR3 has 14 amino acids. CDR1 and CDR2 from the germline V gene are SGHTA and FQGNSA. CDR3 bases: TGTGCCAGCAGCTTAGGAGTCCCGGGCACTGAAGCTTTCTTT. Its protein product is CASSLGVPGTEAFF.

This clonotype was found a few times. The chain couples TRBV6-1 to TRBJ2-3; 7 positions match TRBD2. With 2 bases clipped from V and 6 bases from J, the junction kept 5 bases outside the gene matches. CDR1 is MNHNS, CDR2 SASEGT, per germline. The CDR3 sequence is 14 residues long. In DNA, the CDR3 is TGTGCCAGCAGTGAACCGGGAGGTGGGGATACGCAGTATTTT. It is translated as CASSEPGGGDTQYF.

This clonotype was seen more than once but under ten times. The chain has TRBV5-1 and TRBJ2-4; D perhaps matches TRBD1 (6 bases). The CDR3 contains 16 residues. Germline loops: CDR1 SGHRS, CDR2 YFSETQ. V lost 0 bases and J 1 base, leaving 11 bases between the germline ends. The CDR3: CASSLGFQGAKNIQYF. In nucleotides, the CDR3 is TGCGCCAGCAGCTTGGGATTTCAGGGGGCCAAAAACATTCAGTACTTC.

Points on this clonotype: A read error may be the cause here, since a much bigger clone is one base away. No conserved phenylalanine or tryptophan ends this CDR3, so it is likely a read error. This chain links TRBV7-2 with TRBJ2-1, with TRBD1 matching 12 bases. CDR1 is SGHTA and CDR2 is FQGNSA in the germline V gene. With V trimmed by 2 bases and J by 9 bases, 8 bases remained unmatched. This CDR3 region has 16 residues. CDR3 DNA: TGTGCCAGCAGCTTAACGAGGGACAGGGGGCCTCTTGAGCAGTTCTCC. Its translation: CASSLTRDRGPLEQFS.

The chain has TRBV5-6 and TRBJ2-7; possibly TRBD1 for D (5 bases). Germline CDR1 SGHDT, CDR2 YYEEEE. The ends were cut back, 2 bases at V and 2 bases at J, with 14 bases in the middle. The CDR3 is made up of 15 amino acids. The CDR3 nucleotides read TGTGCCAGCAGCTTAGGCCCACAGGCTGCCTACGAGCAGTACTTC. It is translated as CASSLGPQAAYEQYF.

This clonotype was counted a few times. J is TRBJ1-1 and V is TRBV18; 7 bases map to TRBD1. Germline V gene lookup returns CDR1 KGHSH and CDR2 LQKENI. Trimming at V came to 3 bases and at J to 0 bases, leaving 4 bases not matched to a gene. The CDR3 loop spans 15 amino acids. CDR3 region: CASSPRDSLNTEAFF. The CDR3 region has the DNA TGTGCCAGCTCACCTCGGGACAGCTTGAACACTGAAGCTTTCTTT.

This clonotype was counted only a few times. This chain links TRBV6-5 with TRBJ1-5; 7 bases map to TRBD1. Germline loops: CDR1 MNHEY, CDR2 SVGAGI. This CDR3 is built from 15 residues. Trimming removed 2 bases from V and 3 bases from J; junction bases left unmatched: 4. CDR3 bases: TGTGCCAGCAGTTACGGGGACAGATACAATCAGCCCCAGCATTTT. Amino acids: CASSYGDRYNQPQHF.

The chain uses TRBV6-2 or TRBV6-3 and TRBJ2-4; D perhaps matches TRBD2 (5 bases). Germline V lookup: CDR1 MNHEY, CDR2 SVGEGT. The CDR3 has 14 amino acids. Trimming shortened V by 0 bases and J by 10 bases, and 13 bases separated the two germline ends. The CDR3 here is CASSYSRGFGIQYF. DNA of the CDR3: TGTGCCAGCAGTTACTCGAGAGGGTTCGGGATTCAGTACTTC.

This clonotype was seen at least ten times. The V gene is TRBV3-1, the J gene TRBJ2-1; 8 bases fit TRBD2. V lost 5 bases and J lost 3; bases outside the gene matches: 6. The CDR3 runs to 15 residues. Germline values: CDR1 LGHDT, CDR2 YNNKEL (reference sequence). CDR3 DNA: TGTGCCAGCAGCGCCACTAGCGGCAACTACAATGAGCAGTTCTTC. It translates to CASSATSGNYNEQFF.

J is TRBJ2-7 and V is TRBV30; unclear D gene. In germline, CDR1 is GTSNPN, CDR2 SVGIG (reference sequence). The CDR3 is made up of 13 amino acids. Trimming left V 7 bases short and J 1 base short, with 14 bases between. In DNA, the CDR3 is TGTGCCTTTATTGACTGGGATTCCTACGAGCAGTACTTC. It specifies CAFIDWDSYEQYF.

Only a few counts were recorded for this clonotype. The chain employs TRBV7-3 and TRBJ2-2, with 11 positions matching TRBD1. CDR1 is SGHTA, CDR2 FQGTGA, per germline. Trimming at V came to 4 bases and at J to 5 bases, leaving 6 bases not matched to a gene. The CDR3 has 16 residues. The CDR3 DNA is TGTGCCAGCAGCTCGGGACAGGGGGTTATAACCGGGGAGCTGTTTTTT. It codes for CASSSGQGVITGELFF.

This clonotype turned up a few times. The chain joins TRBV6-1 to TRBJ1-1, with D perhaps TRBD1 (5 bases). The ends were cut back, 3 bases at V and 0 bases at J, with 14 bases in the middle. Germline lookup yields CDR1 MNHNS and CDR2 SASEGT. The CDR3 extends over 16 amino acids. CDR3 sequence (DNA): TGTGCCAGCAGTGAGGTGGAGGGACTGATGAACACTGAAGCTTTCTTT. Protein: CASSEVEGLMNTEAFF.